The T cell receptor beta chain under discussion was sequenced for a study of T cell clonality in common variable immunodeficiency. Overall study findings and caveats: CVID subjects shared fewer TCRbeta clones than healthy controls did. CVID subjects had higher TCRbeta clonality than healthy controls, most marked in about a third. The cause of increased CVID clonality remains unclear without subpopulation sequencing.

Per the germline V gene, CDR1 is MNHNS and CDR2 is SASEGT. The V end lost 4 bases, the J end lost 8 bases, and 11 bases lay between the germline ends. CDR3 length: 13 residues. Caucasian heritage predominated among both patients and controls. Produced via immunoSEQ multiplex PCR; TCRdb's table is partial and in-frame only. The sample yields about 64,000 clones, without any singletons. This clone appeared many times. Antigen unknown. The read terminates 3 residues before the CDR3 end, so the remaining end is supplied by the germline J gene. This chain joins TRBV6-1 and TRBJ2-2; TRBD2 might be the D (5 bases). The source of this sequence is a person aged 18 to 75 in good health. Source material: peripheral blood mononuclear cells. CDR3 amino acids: CASSVASQGELFF. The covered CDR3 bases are TGTGCCAGCAGTGTAGCGAGCCAAGGGGAG.